This T cell receptor (beta chain) originates from a study of T cell repertoires in cytomegalovirus infection. As for the study in general: Recently identified HLA-C-restricted CMV epitopes were among the peptides used. Public TCR beta signatures marked donors with CMV infection and the matching HLA.

This clonotype turned up a few times. The target antigen is unknown. The V end was cut by 2 bases, the J end by 2 bases, with 10 bases between. The CDR3 totals 14 residues. The study, taken as a whole, reports: There were carriers of CMV plus the relevant HLA, and cumulative public TCR beta family frequency identified them. The ex vivo response was dominated by HLA-C-restricted CMV-specific TCR beta clonotypes.

TCRdb processed the reads anew with MiXCR; each CDR3 protein has one entry. The data show under 200,000 distinct CDR3 sequences, with less than 25% seen just once and under 30% held by the top ten. The sample here was CD8+ T cells from cultured PBMCs, taken from culture after CMV antigen stimulation. The TCR sequence derives from a human donor in good health (CMV status not recorded). Some clones in this sample may be carry-over from other donors' samples. The V and J genes are TRBV12-3 or TRBV12-4 and TRBJ2-7; D gene ambiguous. Here the CDR3 DNA reads TGTGCCAGCAGTTTAAGGCGAGCAGCCTACGAGCAGTACTTC. Translated, it gives CASSLRRAAYEQYF.